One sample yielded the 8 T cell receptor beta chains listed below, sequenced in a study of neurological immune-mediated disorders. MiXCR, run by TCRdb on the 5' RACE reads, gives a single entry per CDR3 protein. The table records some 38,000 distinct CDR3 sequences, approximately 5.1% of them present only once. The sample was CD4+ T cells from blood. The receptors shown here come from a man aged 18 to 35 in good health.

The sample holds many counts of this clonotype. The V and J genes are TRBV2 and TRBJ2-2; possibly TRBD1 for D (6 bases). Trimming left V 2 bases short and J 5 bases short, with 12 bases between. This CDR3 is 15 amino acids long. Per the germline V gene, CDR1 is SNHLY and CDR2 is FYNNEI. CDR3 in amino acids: CASSEITGMTGELFF. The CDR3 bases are TGTGCCAGCAGTGAAATAACAGGGATGACCGGGGAGCTGTTTTTT.

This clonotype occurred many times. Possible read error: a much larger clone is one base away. The CDR3 loop is CVSSVEPGLMPLHF. Written as DNA, the CDR3 is TGTGTCAGCAGCGTAGAGCCGGGTTTAATGCCCCTCCACTTT. This chain links TRBV9 with TRBJ1-6; unclear D gene. Germline CDR1 is SGDLS and CDR2 is YYNGEE. This CDR3 is 14 amino acids long.

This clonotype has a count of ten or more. The DNA for the CDR3 is TGCGCCAGCAGCTTCGGACAGGGCCGCGATTCACCCCTCCACTTT. Its translation is CASSFGQGRDSPLHF. The rearrangement links TRBV5-1 to TRBJ1-6; 8 bases line up with TRBD1. CDR3 length equals 15 residues. Germline CDR1 reads SGHRS; CDR2 reads YFSETQ. The V gene end was trimmed by 2 bases and the J gene end by 8 bases; junction bases not matched to a gene: 6.

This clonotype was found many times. The CDR3 DNA reads TGCGCCAGCAGCCAGGGGGTGGGGAGCACAGATACGCAGTATTTT. Its translation: CASSQGVGSTDTQYF. This chain joins TRBV5-1 and TRBJ2-3; 7 bases fit TRBD1. Unmatched junction bases numbered 5, after V lost 4 bases and J lost 0 bases. The CDR3 contains 15 residues. CDR1 and CDR2 from the germline V gene are SGHRS and YFSETQ.

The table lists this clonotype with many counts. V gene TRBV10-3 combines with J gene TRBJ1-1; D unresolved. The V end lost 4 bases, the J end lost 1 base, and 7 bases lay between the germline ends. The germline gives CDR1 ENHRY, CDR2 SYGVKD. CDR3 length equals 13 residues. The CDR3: CAISGEPNTEAFF. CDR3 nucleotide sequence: TGTGCCATCAGTGGGGAACCGAACACTGAAGCTTTCTTT.

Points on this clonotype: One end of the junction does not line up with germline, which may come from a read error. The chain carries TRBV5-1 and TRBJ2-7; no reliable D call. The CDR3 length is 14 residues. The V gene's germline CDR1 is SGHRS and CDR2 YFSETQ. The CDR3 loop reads CANSLDPSSYEQYF. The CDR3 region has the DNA TGCGCCAACAGCTTGGATCCGTCTTCCTACGAGCAGTACTTC.

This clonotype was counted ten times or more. The CDR3 reads CASSSWGDRDTEAFF. The CDR3 DNA reads as TGCGCCAGCAGCTCCTGGGGAGACAGGGACACTGAAGCTTTCTTT. The genes are TRBV5-1 and TRBJ1-1; 7 nucleotides agree with TRBD1. There are 15 residues in the CDR3. The V gene's germline CDR1 is SGHRS and CDR2 YFSETQ. The V segment lost 3 bases and the J segment 3 bases; nucleotides outside the gene matches: 8.

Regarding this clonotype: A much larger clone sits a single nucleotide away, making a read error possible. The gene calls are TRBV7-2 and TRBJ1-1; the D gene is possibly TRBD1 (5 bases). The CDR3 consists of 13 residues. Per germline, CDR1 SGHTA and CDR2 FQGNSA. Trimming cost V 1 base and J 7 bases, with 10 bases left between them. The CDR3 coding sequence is TGTGCCAGCAGCTTAGTCTGGGGGATTGAAGCTTTCTTT. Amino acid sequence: CASSLVWGIEAFF. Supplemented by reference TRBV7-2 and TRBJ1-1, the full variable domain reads GAGVSQSPSNKVTEKGKDVELRCDPISGHTALYWYRQSLGQGLEFLIYFQGNSAPDKSGLPSDRFSAERTGGSVSTLTIQRTQQEDSAVYLCASSLVWGIEAFFGQGTRLTVV.